The text below deals with one TCR beta chain. Its antigen has not been determined. The sample holds no much larger clone one base away, and base qualities are not on file. This specimen belongs to a study of T cell responses to AZD1222 COVID-19 vaccine (dated by TCRdb to the early 2020s). Concerning the study at large: A total of over 230 trial participants underwent TCR sequencing, of whom nearly 210 had received two doses of AZD1222 and about 25 had received two doses of the MenACWY control vaccine. Trial participants were enrolled into age subgroups of 18-55, 56-69 and 70-plus years, which contained about 160, 30 and 59 TCR-sequenced participants, respectively.

The sample's time point label, decoded: about 28 days (+/-7) after the second vaccine dose. AZD1222 recipients whose second dose came at about 4 weeks and those whose second dose came at about 12 weeks were combined into one group, since spike-specific TCR depth and breadth did not differ between the two schedules. Vaccinee samples came from UK trials COV001 and COV002, including a single-blind randomized controlled phase 2/3 trial of AZD1222 (ChAdOx1 nCoV-19) in healthy adults. For TCRbeta chain sequencing, PBMC samples from trial participants were taken at day 0 and at day 28 after the second dose. The investigation overall reported the following: CD4 TCRs associated with the vaccine covered the entire spike protein, and the dominant responses were in regions 160-218 and 743-854. After two AZD1222 doses, both the breadth and the depth of spike-specific TCRs were significantly higher than at day 0 and than in MenACWY recipients. The 56-69-year group was small, and its depth increase did not reach significance, likely because of low power. Conclusions about previously exposed vaccinees were limited because only six AZD1222 recipients were SARS-CoV-2 seropositive at baseline. Participants were mostly white British and included more females than males, and it was suggested by the authors that clonal diversity may have been underestimated. Epitopes outside the regions mutated in the B.1.351 and B.1.1.7 variants were reportedly recognized by nearly half of the unique spike-specific TCRs. No day 14 peak-response samples were available, so repertoires were characterized only after the peak T cell response.

From the germline V gene (reference sequence), CDR1 is MNHEY and CDR2 is SMNVEV. Trimming removed 5 bases from V and 5 bases from J, leaving 15 bases between the germline ends. The CDR3 covers 14 residues, taking in both the cysteine and the phenylalanine. Of all the DNA, just the CDR3 is kept, 42 bases in frame from base 1. The CDR3 regions of human TCRbeta chains were subjected to immunosequencing. The published analysis was carried out like this. Repertoire TCRs were checked for matches against a reference library of SARS-CoV-2-specific TCRs that had been generated using the MIRA antigen-specificity platform. Breadth meant the fraction of unique TCRs that were SARS-CoV-2-associated, whereas depth meant the fraction of total T cells that were SARS-CoV-2-associated. Using the MIRA data, each spike-specific TCR was mapped to the spike region that the TCR reacts to and placed in a CD4 or CD8 class. Log10-transformed breadth and depth values were compared by one-way ANOVA with Sidak's multiple comparisons tests. TCRdb took over this immuneACCESS table, retaining in-frame rearrangements with V and J assigned. Such tables are incomplete; in checked studies, under half of the missing clones stem from an unresolved V gene, and the remainder is unexplained. The V and J calls and clone size were taken over from that table, and D and trimming were inferred from the DNA. For this sample the table gives 150,000 to 200,000 clones, of which just over 90% were detected only once. The top ten clonotypes cover about 1.1% of the sample.

This sequence originates from an adult who received the AZD1222 COVID-19 vaccine. This chain is built from TRBV27 and TRBJ2-5; the D gene cannot be named for sure. The sequences come from peripheral blood, collected 28 days after the second AZD1222 dose. Here is the DNA: TGTGCCAGCAGTCCCCGTCAAAAGGGTGAGACCCAGTACTTC. The resulting protein is CASSPRQKGETQYF.